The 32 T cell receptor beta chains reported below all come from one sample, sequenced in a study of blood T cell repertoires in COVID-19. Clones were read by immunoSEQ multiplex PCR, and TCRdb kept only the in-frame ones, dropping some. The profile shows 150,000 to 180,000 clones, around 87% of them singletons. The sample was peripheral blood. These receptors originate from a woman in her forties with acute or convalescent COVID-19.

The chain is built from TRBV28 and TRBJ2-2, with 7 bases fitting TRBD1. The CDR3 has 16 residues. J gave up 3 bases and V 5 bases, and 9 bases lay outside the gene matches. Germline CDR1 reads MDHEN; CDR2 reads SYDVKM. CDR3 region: CASSGSSTGYTGELFF. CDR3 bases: TGTGCCAGCAGTGGATCTTCGACAGGGTACACCGGGGAGCTGTTTTTT.

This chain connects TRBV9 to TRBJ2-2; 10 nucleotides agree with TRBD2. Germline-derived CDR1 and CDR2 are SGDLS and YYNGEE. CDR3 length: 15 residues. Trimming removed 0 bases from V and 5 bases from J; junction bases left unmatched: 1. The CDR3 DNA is TGTGCCAGCAGCGTAGGTAGCGGGAGGACCGGGGAGCTGTTTTTT. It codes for CASSVGSGRTGELFF.

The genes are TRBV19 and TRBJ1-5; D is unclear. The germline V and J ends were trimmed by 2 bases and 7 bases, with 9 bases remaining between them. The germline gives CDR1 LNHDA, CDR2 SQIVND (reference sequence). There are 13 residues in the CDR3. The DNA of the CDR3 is TGTGCCAGTAGTATAATCGGAGTGCAGCCCCAGCATTTT. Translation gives CASSIIGVQPQHF.

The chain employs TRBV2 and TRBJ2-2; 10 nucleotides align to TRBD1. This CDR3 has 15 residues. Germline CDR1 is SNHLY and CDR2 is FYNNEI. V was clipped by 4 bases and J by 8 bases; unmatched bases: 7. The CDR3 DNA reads TGTGCCAGCAGTGTTGGGGACAGGGGTTTTGGGGAGCTGTTTTTT. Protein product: CASSVGDRGFGELFF.

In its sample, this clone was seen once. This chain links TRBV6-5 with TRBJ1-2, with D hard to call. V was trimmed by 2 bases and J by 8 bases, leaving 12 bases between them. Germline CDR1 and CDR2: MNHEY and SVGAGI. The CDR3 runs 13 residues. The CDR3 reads CASSYGPSRGYTF. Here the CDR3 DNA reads TGTGCCAGCAGTTACGGGCCCTCTCGGGGCTACACCTTC.

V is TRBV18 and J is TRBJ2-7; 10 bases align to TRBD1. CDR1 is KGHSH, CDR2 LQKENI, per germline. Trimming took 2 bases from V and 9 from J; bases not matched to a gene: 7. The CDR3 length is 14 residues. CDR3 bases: TGTGCCAGCTCACCATCGGGACAGGGGTCCGGGCAGTACTTC. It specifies CASSPSGQGSGQYF.

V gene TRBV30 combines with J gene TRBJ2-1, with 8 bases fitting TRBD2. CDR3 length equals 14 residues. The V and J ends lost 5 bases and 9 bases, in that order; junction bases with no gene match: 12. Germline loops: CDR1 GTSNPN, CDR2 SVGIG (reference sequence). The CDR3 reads CAWLIAGRGSEQFF. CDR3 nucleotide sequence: TGTGCCTGGTTAATAGCGGGGCGAGGCAGTGAGCAGTTCTTC.

CDR3 DNA: TGTGCCAGCAGCTTATGGGCCTCTAACTATGGCTACACCTTC. Amino acid sequence: CASSLWASNYGYTF. V is TRBV11-2 and J is TRBJ1-2; D is uncertain. V was shortened by 2 bases and J by 0 bases, with 7 bases between the two germline ends. Germline V gene lookup returns CDR1 SGHAT and CDR2 FQNNGV. The CDR3 length is 14 residues. Variable domain in full (rest from reference TRBV11-2 and TRBJ1-2): EAGVAQSPRYKIIEKRQSVAFWCNPISGHATLYWYQQILGQGPKLLIQFQNNGVVDDSQLPKDRFSAERLKGVDSTLKIQPAKLEDSAVYLCASSLWASNYGYTFGSGTRLTVV.

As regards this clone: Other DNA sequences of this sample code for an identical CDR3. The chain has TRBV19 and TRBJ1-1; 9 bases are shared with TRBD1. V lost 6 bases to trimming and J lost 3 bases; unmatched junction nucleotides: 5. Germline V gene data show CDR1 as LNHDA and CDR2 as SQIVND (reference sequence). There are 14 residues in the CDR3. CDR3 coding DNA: TGTGCCAGTAGCTCGACAGGGGGTCACACTGAAGCTTTCTTT. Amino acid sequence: CASSSTGGHTEAFF.

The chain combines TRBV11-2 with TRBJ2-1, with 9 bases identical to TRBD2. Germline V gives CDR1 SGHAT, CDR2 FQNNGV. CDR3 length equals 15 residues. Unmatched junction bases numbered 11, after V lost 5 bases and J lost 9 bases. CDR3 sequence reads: CASSPSSGDLGEQFF. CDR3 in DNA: TGTGCCAGCAGCCCCTCTAGCGGGGATCTGGGTGAGCAGTTCTTC.

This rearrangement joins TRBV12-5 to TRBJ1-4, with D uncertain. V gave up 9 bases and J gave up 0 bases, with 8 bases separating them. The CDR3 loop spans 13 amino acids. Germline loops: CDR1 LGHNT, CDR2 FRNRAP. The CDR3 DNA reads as TGTGCTAGCAACCAGGCAACTAATGAAAAACTGTTTTTT. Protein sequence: CASNQATNEKLFF.

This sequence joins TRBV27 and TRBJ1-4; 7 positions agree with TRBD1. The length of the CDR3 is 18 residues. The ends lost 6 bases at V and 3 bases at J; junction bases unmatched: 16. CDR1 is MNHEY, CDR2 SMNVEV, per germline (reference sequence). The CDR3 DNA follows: TGTGCCAGCAGAGCGCCCACAGGGGCCACGTCGGCTAATGAAAAACTGTTTTTT. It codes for CASRAPTGATSANEKLFF.

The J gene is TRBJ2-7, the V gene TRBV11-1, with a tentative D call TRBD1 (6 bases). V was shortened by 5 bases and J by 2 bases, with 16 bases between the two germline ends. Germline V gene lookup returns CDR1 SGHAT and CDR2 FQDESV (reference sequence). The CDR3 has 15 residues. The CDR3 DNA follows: TGTGCCAGCAGCCAAGACAGGACCGTTCCCTACGAGCAGTACTTC. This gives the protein CASSQDRTVPYEQYF. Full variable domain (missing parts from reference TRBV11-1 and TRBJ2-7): EAEVAQSPRYKITEKSQAVAFWCDPISGHATLYWYRQILGQGPELLVQFQDESVVDDSQLPKDRFSAERLKGVDSTLKIQPAELGDSAMYLCASSQDRTVPYEQYFGPGTRLTVT.

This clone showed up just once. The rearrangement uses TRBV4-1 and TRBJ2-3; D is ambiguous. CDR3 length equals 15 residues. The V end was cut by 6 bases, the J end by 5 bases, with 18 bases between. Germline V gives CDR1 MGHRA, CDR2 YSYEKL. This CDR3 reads CASRNGAPQRDTQYF. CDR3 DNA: TGCGCCAGCAGAAATGGAGCCCCTCAGAGAGATACGCAGTATTTT.

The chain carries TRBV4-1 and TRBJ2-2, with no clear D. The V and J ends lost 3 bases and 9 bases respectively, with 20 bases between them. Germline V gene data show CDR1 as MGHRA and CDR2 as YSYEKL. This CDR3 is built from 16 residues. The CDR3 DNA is TGCGCCAGCAGCCAGTATCCCGGGTTCGCAGTCCGGGAGCTGTTTTTT. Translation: CASSQYPGFAVRELFF.

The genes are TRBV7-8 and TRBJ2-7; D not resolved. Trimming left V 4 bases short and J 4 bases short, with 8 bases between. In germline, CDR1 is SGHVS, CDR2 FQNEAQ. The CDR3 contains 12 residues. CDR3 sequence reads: CASSSILYEQYF. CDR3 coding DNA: TGTGCCAGCAGCTCGATACTTTACGAGCAGTACTTC.

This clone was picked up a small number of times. The CDR3: CASSSGQDNSPLHF. As DNA, the CDR3 is TGTGCCAGCAGCTCTGGACAGGATAATTCACCCCTCCACTTT. The chain has TRBV11-3 and TRBJ1-6, with 7 bases identical to TRBD1. The germline V gene encodes CDR1 SGHNT and CDR2 YENEEA. V shed 4 bases and J 5 bases; nucleotides not matched to a gene: 2. The CDR3 totals 14 residues. The variable domain in full, with the rest retrieved from reference TRBV11-3 and TRBJ1-6, is EAGVVQSPRYKIIEKKQPVAFWCNPISGHNTLYWYLQNLGQGPELLIRYENEEAVDDSQLPKDRFSAERLKGVDSTLKIQPAELGDSAVYLCASSSGQDNSPLHFGNGTRLTVT.

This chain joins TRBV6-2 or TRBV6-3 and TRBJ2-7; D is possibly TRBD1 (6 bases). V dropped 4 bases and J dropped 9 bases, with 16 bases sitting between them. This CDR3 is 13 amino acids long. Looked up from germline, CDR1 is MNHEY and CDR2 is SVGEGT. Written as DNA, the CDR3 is TGTGCCAGCAGTTTAATCGGGGAGACAGGGCAGTACTTC. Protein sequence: CASSLIGETGQYF.

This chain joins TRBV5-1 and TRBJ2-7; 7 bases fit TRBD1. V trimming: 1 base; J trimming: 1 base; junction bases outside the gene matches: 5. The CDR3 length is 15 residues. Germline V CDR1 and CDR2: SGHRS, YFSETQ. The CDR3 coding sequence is TGCGCCAGCAGCTTGATCGGGACAGATTCCTACGAGCAGTACTTC. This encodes CASSLIGTDSYEQYF.

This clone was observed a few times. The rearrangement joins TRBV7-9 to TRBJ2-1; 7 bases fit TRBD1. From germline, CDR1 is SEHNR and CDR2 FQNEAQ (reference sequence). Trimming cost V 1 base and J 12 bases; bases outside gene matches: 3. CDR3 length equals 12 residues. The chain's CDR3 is CASSLEGGGQFF. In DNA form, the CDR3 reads TGTGCCAGCAGCTTAGAAGGGGGCGGGCAGTTCTTC.

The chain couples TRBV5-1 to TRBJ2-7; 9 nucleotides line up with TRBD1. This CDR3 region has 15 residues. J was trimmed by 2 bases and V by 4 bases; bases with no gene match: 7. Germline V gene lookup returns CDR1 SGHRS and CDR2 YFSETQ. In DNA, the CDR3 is TGCGCCAGCAGCCTCGGAACAGGGGGCACCTACGAGCAGTACTTC. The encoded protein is CASSLGTGGTYEQYF.

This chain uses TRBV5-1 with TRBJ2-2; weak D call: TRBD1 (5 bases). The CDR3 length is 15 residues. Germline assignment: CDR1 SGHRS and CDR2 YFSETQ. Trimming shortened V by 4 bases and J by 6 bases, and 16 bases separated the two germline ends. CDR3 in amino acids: CASSINRGSAGELFF. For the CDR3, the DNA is TGCGCCAGCAGCATCAATAGGGGTTCGGCCGGGGAGCTGTTTTTT. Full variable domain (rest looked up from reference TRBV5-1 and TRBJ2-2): KAGVTQTPRYLIKTRGQQVTLSCSPISGHRSVSWYQQTPGQGLQFLFEYFSETQRNKGNFPGRFSGRQFSNSRSEMNVSTLELGDSALYLCASSINRGSAGELFFGEGSRLTVL.

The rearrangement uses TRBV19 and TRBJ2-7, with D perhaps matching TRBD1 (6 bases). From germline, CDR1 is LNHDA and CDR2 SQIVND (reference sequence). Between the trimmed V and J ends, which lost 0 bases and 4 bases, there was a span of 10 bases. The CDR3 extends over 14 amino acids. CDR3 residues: CASSIDGDMYEQYF. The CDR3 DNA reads TGTGCCAGTAGTATAGATGGGGACATGTACGAGCAGTACTTC.

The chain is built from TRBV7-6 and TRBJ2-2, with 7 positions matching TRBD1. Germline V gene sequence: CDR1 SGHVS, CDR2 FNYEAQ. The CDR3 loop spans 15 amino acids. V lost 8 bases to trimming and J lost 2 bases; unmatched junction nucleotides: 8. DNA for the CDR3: TGTGCCAGCGGATCGACAGGGAGTAACACCGGGGAGCTGTTTTTT. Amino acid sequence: CASGSTGSNTGELFF.

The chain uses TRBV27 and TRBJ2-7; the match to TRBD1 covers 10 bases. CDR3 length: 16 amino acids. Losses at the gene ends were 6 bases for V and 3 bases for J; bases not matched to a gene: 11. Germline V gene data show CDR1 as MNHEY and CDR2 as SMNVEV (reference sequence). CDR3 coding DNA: TGTGCCAGCAGGAAACCGGGGACAGGGGTTATCTACGAGCAGTACTTC. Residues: CASRKPGTGVIYEQYF.

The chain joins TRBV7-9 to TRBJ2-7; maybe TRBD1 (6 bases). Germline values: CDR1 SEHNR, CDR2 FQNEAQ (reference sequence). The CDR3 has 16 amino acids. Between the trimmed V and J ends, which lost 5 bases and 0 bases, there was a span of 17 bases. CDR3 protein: CASSQALDRFSYEQYF. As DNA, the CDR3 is TGTGCCAGCAGCCAGGCCCTCGACAGGTTCTCCTACGAGCAGTACTTC.

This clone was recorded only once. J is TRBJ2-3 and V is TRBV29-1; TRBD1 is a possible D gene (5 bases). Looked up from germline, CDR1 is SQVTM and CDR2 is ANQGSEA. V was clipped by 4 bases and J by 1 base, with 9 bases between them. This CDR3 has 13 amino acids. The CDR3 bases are TGCAGCGTTGTTGGCAGGGGCACAGATACGCAGTATTTT. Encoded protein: CSVVGRGTDTQYF.

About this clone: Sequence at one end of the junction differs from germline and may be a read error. The CDR3 is CSVEGTDSNQPQHF. As DNA, the CDR3 is TGCAGCGTCGAAGGGACAGATAGCAATCAGCCCCAGCATTTT. J is TRBJ1-5 and V is TRBV29-1; 7 positions agree with TRBD1. From germline, CDR1 is SQVTM and CDR2 ANQGSEA. This CDR3 comprises 14 residues.

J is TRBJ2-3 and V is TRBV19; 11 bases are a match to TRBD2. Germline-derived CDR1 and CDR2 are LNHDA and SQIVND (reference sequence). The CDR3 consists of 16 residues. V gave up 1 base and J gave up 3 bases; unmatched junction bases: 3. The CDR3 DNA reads TGTGCCAGTAGTATAGGCTCTAGCGGGAGGACAGATACGCAGTATTTT. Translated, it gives CASSIGSSGRTDTQYF.

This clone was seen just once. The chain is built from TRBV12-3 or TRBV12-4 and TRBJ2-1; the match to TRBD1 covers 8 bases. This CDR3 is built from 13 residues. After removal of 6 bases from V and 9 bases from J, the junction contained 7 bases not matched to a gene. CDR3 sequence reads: CASRPGQGGEQFF. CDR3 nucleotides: TGTGCCAGCAGACCAGGACAGGGCGGTGAGCAGTTCTTC.

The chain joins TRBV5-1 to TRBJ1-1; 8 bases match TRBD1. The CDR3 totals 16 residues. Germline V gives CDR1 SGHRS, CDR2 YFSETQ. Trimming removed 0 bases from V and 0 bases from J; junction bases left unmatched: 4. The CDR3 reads CASSLGQGLLNTEAFF. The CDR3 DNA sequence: TGCGCCAGCAGCTTGGGACAGGGGCTACTGAACACTGAAGCTTTCTTT.

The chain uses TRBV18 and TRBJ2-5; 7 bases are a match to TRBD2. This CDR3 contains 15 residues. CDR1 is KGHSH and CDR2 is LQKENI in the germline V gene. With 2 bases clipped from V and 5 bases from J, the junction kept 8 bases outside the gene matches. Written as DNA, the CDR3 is TGTGCCAGCTCACCATCGACGGGGGGATCGGAGACCCAGTACTTC. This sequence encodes CASSPSTGGSETQYF.